A single sample is the source of the 13 T cell receptor beta chains below, sequenced in a study of blood T cell repertoires in COVID-19. Using immunoSEQ multiplex PCR, the repertoire was profiled, and TCRdb retains in-frame clones only, with some absent. This table has 150,000 or so clones, almost 85% appearing once. Sequenced sample: peripheral blood. The receptor set was obtained from a human donor with acute or convalescent COVID-19. The donor label of this sample is uncertain.

The V call is TRBV9, the J call TRBJ1-1; D possibly corresponds to TRBD1 (6 bases). The length of the CDR3 is 16 residues. In germline, CDR1 is SGDLS, CDR2 YYNGEE. V shed 4 bases and J shed 5 bases, with 21 bases lying between them. CDR3 nucleotide sequence: TGTGCCAGCAGCCCACGTCCTTCACAGGGTCGAACTGAAGCTTTCTTT. Its protein is CASSPRPSQGRTEAFF.

The chain links TRBV9 to TRBJ1-2, with TRBD1 identical over 11 bases. The CDR3 has 15 residues. V lost 2 bases, J lost 7 bases, and 7 bases stayed unmatched. Per germline, CDR1 SGDLS and CDR2 YYNGEE. Here the CDR3 DNA reads TGTGCCAGCAGCGTTGGGACAGGGGGAATGGGTGGCTACACCTTC. As protein: CASSVGTGGMGGYTF.

This chain uses TRBV19 with TRBJ1-5; 8 bases line up with TRBD1. This CDR3 has 15 residues. Germline V gene lookup returns CDR1 LNHDA and CDR2 SQIVND (reference sequence). Unmatched junction bases numbered 10, after V lost 5 bases and J lost 7 bases. CDR3 sequence: CASSPRTGGRQPQHF. DNA for the CDR3: TGTGCCAGTAGTCCGCGAACAGGGGGAAGACAGCCCCAGCATTTT.

V and J are TRBV30 and TRBJ1-5, with a tentative D call TRBD1 (6 bases). V dropped 3 bases and J dropped 0 bases, with 18 bases sitting between them. Germline values: CDR1 GTSNPN, CDR2 SVGIG (reference sequence). CDR3 length: 17 amino acids. Here the CDR3 reads CAWRKAGWDISNQPQHF. The CDR3 DNA is TGTGCCTGGAGAAAAGCCGGCTGGGACATTAGCAATCAGCCCCAGCATTTT.

The genes are TRBV7-9 and TRBJ1-6; 7 bases align to TRBD1. Germline V gene lookup returns CDR1 SEHNR and CDR2 FQNEAQ (reference sequence). The CDR3 loop spans 18 amino acids. V shed 3 bases, J shed 0 bases, and the junction held 8 bases outside the gene matches. CDR3 nucleotides: TGTGCCAGCAGCTTCCGGACAGGAGGGAGCTCCTATAATTCACCCCTCCACTTT. Protein product: CASSFRTGGSSYNSPLHF.

The chain combines TRBV5-4 with TRBJ2-3; TRBD1 might be the D (6 bases). The CDR3 sequence is 14 residues long. V lost 9 bases and J 0 bases, leaving 14 bases between the germline ends. Germline assignment: CDR1 SGHNT and CDR2 YYREEE (reference sequence). The CDR3 DNA follows: TGTGCCACCCAGGGGAAAATTAGCACAGATACGCAGTATTTT. Translated, it gives CATQGKISTDTQYF. Together with reference TRBV5-4 and TRBJ2-3, the CDR3 gives the full variable domain: ETGVTQSPTHLIKTRGQQVTLRCSSQSGHNTVSWYQQALGQGPQFIFQYYREEENGRGNFPPRFSGLQFPNYSSELNVNALELDDSALYLCATQGKISTDTQYFGPGTRLTVL.

Only a few counts were recorded for this clone. CDR3 in amino acids: CASSEPGRATEAFF. As DNA, the CDR3 is TGTGCCAGCAGTGAACCAGGCAGGGCCACTGAAGCTTTCTTT. The J gene is TRBJ1-1, the V gene TRBV6-1, with a weak D call TRBD1 (5 bases). Germline lookup yields CDR1 MNHNS and CDR2 SASEGT. This CDR3 is built from 14 residues. Between the trimmed V and J ends, which lost 2 bases and 4 bases, there was a span of 11 bases.

The chain couples TRBV9 to TRBJ1-2; maybe TRBD1 (5 bases). Trimming took 0 bases from V and 4 from J, leaving 13 bases between them. The CDR3 spans 15 residues. CDR1 is SGDLS and CDR2 is YYNGEE in the germline V gene. The CDR3, as DNA: TGTGCCAGCAGCGTAGTCTCGCAGGGTTTCTATGGCTACACCTTC. Protein product: CASSVVSQGFYGYTF.

This chain uses TRBV9 with TRBJ1-2; a weak D match, TRBD1 (5 bases). The V end lost 4 bases, the J end lost 2 bases, and 15 bases lay between the germline ends. Germline CDR1 reads SGDLS; CDR2 reads YYNGEE. The CDR3 covers 15 residues. DNA for the CDR3: TGTGCCAGCAGCATTTCCGGGGGAGGAAACTATGGCTACACCTTC. Translated, it gives CASSISGGGNYGYTF.

The chain uses TRBV2 and TRBJ1-3; no clear D. CDR3 length: 15 amino acids. From germline, CDR1 is SNHLY and CDR2 FYNNEI. Between the trimmed V and J ends, which lost 3 bases and 0 bases, there was a span of 9 bases. CDR3 sequence: CASSEGIVSGNTIYF. The CDR3 DNA sequence: TGTGCCAGCAGTGAGGGCATCGTCTCTGGAAACACCATATATTTT.

The sample holds a few counts of this clone. The chain has TRBV2 and TRBJ2-2, with 10 nucleotides matching TRBD1. Unmatched junction bases numbered 7, after V lost 9 bases and J lost 3 bases. This CDR3 is built from 15 residues. Germline lookup yields CDR1 SNHLY and CDR2 FYNNEI. For the CDR3, the DNA is TGTGCCAGGGGAAAGGGGACAGGGGACACCGGGGAGCTGTTTTTT. It yields the protein CARGKGTGDTGELFF.

The chain recombines TRBV6-2 or TRBV6-3 with TRBJ2-1, with 15 nucleotides matching TRBD2. The V gene's germline CDR1 is MNHEY and CDR2 SVGEGT. The V gene end was trimmed by 2 bases and the J gene end by 8 bases; junction bases not matched to a gene: 4. This CDR3 contains 16 residues. Written as DNA, the CDR3 is TGTGCCAGCAGTTACGGACTAGCGGGGGGGAAGGATGAGCAGTTCTTC. This translates into CASSYGLAGGKDEQFF.

This clone appeared once. The chain is built from TRBV4-2 and TRBJ1-1, with D maybe TRBD1 (5 bases). The CDR3 totals 15 residues. V was shortened by 1 base and J by 5 bases, with 14 bases between the two germline ends. Looked up from germline, CDR1 is LGHNA and CDR2 is YNFKEQ. CDR3 DNA: TGTGCCAGCAGCCAAGTGTTTCAGGGTGGGACTGAAGCTTTCTTT. Encoded protein: CASSQVFQGGTEAFF.